The following is a T cell receptor beta chain sequence with its context. Antigen specificity is unknown. This CDR3 spans 15 amino acids. The germline CDR1 and CDR2 sequences are SGDLS and YYNGEE. The V gene lost 0 bases and the J gene lost 1 base, with 10 bases spanning the gap. These data are taken from a study of response to subunit inactivated influenza vaccine. In TCRdb, the RT-PCR reads were re-called with MiXCR into one record per CDR3 protein. The sample has roughly 760,000 distinct CDR3 sequences; around 20% are singletons. Study-wide findings and caveats: Authors suggested each seasonal influenza vaccination recruits few new T cells.

This specimen was PBMCs from blood, taken about 5 days after vaccination. The TCR sequence derives from a man aged 50-60 years who received an inactivated influenza vaccine. The V call is TRBV9, the J call TRBJ2-5; maybe TRBD2 (6 bases). The CDR3 bases are TGTGCCAGCAGCGTAGCTACGGGACTCCAAGAGACCCAGTACTTC. This encodes CASSVATGLQETQYF.